Presented here are 27 T cell receptor beta chains from one specimen sequenced in a study of graft-versus-host responses after intestinal transplantation. For these receptors, no antigen is known. Clones were read by immunoSEQ multiplex PCR, and TCRdb kept only the in-frame ones, dropping some. The sample carries tens of thousands of clones, 90% to 95% recorded once. Sample: unstimulated CD8+ T cells sorted from spleen or lymph node cells, taken before intestinal transplant. These receptors were obtained from a human donor who received an intestinal transplant.

In this sample, this clone turned up a few times. The chain combines TRBV5-6 with TRBJ2-1; D ambiguous. Trimming cost V 0 bases and J 7 bases, with 5 bases left between them. This CDR3 is 12 amino acids long. Per germline, CDR1 SGHDT and CDR2 YYEEEE. CDR3 loop: CASSLAENEQFF. CDR3 DNA sequence: TGTGCCAGCAGCTTGGCTGAGAATGAGCAGTTCTTC. Based on the CDR3 plus reference TRBV5-6 and TRBJ2-1, the full variable domain is DAGVTQSPTHLIKTRGQQVTLRCSPKSGHDTVSWYQQALGQGPQFIFQYYEEEERQRGNFPDRFSGHQFPNYSSELNVNALLLGDSALYLCASSLAENEQFFGPGTRLTVL.

The chain couples TRBV6-5 to TRBJ1-1; TRBD1 agrees at 7 bases. This CDR3 comprises 14 residues. Germline CDR1 MNHEY, CDR2 SVGAGI. V was clipped by 4 bases and J by 8 bases; unmatched bases: 10. DNA of the CDR3: TGTGCCAGCAGTTCCCTCCGACAGGGTGGCGAAGCTTTCTTT. Protein: CASSSLRQGGEAFF.

On this clone: The same CDR3 is also encoded by other DNA sequences in this sample. The gene calls are TRBV9 and TRBJ1-2; D is possibly TRBD1 (6 bases). This CDR3 is 13 amino acids long. Germline V gene lookup returns CDR1 SGDLS and CDR2 YYNGEE. Trimming removed 3 bases from V and 3 bases from J, with 9 bases in between. DNA for the CDR3: TGTGCCAGCAGCGGCGGACAGCACTATGGCTACACCTTC. Its protein product is CASSGGQHYGYTF. Looking up the rest from reference TRBV9 and TRBJ1-2 gives the full variable domain: DSGVTQTPKHLITATGQRVTLRCSPRSGDLSVYWYQQSLDQGLQFLIQYYNGEERAKGNILERFSAQQFPDLHSELNLSSLELGDSALYFCASSGGQHYGYTFGSGTRLTVV.

The J gene is TRBJ2-7, the V gene TRBV4-3; a weak D match, TRBD2 (5 bases). The germline V and J ends were trimmed by 1 base and 0 bases, with 7 bases remaining between them. The length of the CDR3 is 14 residues. Germline V lookup: CDR1 LGHNA, CDR2 YSLEER. CDR3 DNA: TGCGCCAGCAGCCAAGGTGAGGGCTCCTACGAGCAGTACTTC. This translates into CASSQGEGSYEQYF.

The J gene is TRBJ1-1, the V gene TRBV10-3; 9 bases fit TRBD1. This CDR3 is 15 amino acids long. V lost 6 bases, J lost 1 base, and 6 bases stayed unmatched. Looked up from germline, CDR1 is ENHRY and CDR2 is SYGVKD. The CDR3 sequence: CAIRDRDRANTEAFF. The CDR3 DNA is TGTGCCATCAGGGACCGGGACAGGGCGAACACTGAAGCTTTCTTT.

This clone came up once. J is TRBJ2-1 and V is TRBV18; 8 bases agree with TRBD1. Germline V lookup: CDR1 KGHSH, CDR2 LQKENI. J gave up 7 bases and V 3 bases, and 11 bases lay outside the gene matches. The CDR3 is 16 amino acids. The CDR3 region is CASSPTLGQVHNEQFF. The CDR3 DNA sequence: TGTGCCAGCTCACCCACCCTGGGACAGGTTCATAATGAGCAGTTCTTC. The full variable domain, in which reference TRBV18 and TRBJ2-1 provide the parts outside the CDR3, is NAGVMQNPRHLVRRRGQEARLRCSPMKGHSHVYWYRQLPEEGLKFMVYLQKENIIDESGMPKERFSAEFPKEGPSILRIQQVVRGDSAAYFCASSPTLGQVHNEQFFGPGTRLTVL.

Here the CDR3 DNA reads TGTGCCAGTAGTTCCTCTTCCAGGGCGAACACTGAAGCTTTCTTT. This translates into CASSSSSRANTEAFF. V gene TRBV19 combines with J gene TRBJ1-1, with D maybe TRBD1 (5 bases). The V gene lost 5 bases and the J gene lost 1 base, with 14 bases spanning the gap. The CDR3 has 15 amino acids. CDR1 is LNHDA and CDR2 is SQIVND in the germline V gene (reference sequence).

V and J are TRBV6-5 and TRBJ2-7, with TRBD1 matching over 8 bases. V dropped 5 bases and J dropped 7; count of bases not matched to a gene: 10. This CDR3 is built from 14 residues. CDR1 is MNHEY and CDR2 is SVGAGI in the germline V gene. CDR3 protein: CASSKGQALGEQYF. In DNA, the CDR3 is TGTGCCAGCAGTAAGGGACAGGCTTTAGGGGAGCAGTACTTC.

The chain is built from TRBV28 and TRBJ2-7; the match to TRBD2 covers 9 bases. The CDR3 sequence is 14 residues long. Germline CDR1 reads MDHEN; CDR2 reads SYDVKM. Germline trimming cut 7 bases from V and 3 bases from J; bases unmatched to any gene: 7. The CDR3: CASTIAGVSYEQYF. CDR3 DNA: TGTGCCAGCACCATAGCGGGAGTTAGCTACGAGCAGTACTTC.

The chain recombines TRBV5-6 with TRBJ2-5; 10 bases are shared with TRBD2. J was trimmed by 5 bases and V by 4 bases; bases with no gene match: 8. Germline V gene sequence: CDR1 SGHDT, CDR2 YYEEEE. This CDR3 comprises 15 residues. The CDR3 DNA is TGTGCCAGCAGCACGACCGGGACTAGCGTCGAGACCCAGTACTTC. This gives the protein CASSTTGTSVETQYF. Drawing the rest from reference TRBV5-6 and TRBJ2-5, the complete variable domain is DAGVTQSPTHLIKTRGQQVTLRCSPKSGHDTVSWYQQALGQGPQFIFQYYEEEERQRGNFPDRFSGHQFPNYSSELNVNALLLGDSALYLCASSTTGTSVETQYFGPGTRLLVL.

The chain joins TRBV4-1 to TRBJ2-6; no firm D call. Per the germline V gene, CDR1 is MGHRA and CDR2 is YSYEKL. V gave up 1 base and J gave up 0 bases, with 7 bases separating them. This CDR3 has 16 residues. CDR3 DNA sequence: TGCGCCAGCAGCCAAGCCGCGAGCTCTGGGGCCAACGTCCTGACTTTC. This encodes CASSQAASSGANVLTF.

This chain's CDR3 is CASSYVGDLDEQYF. The CDR3 DNA is TGTGCCAGCAGTTACGTTGGGGACTTGGACGAGCAGTACTTC. V and J are TRBV6-6 and TRBJ2-5, with a weak D call TRBD2 (6 bases). The J call may be incorrect, as the DNA end agrees better with TRBJ2-7. The CDR3 has 14 amino acids. Germline CDR1 MNHNY, CDR2 SVGAGI (reference sequence).

This chain links TRBV6-1 with TRBJ2-5; 8 bases fit TRBD1. The J call may be faulty, since TRBJ2-7 better matches the DNA end. CDR1 and CDR2 from the germline V gene are MNHNS and SASEGT. The CDR3 covers 13 residues. The CDR3 DNA reads as TGTGCCAGCAGTGGGGACAGGTCGTACGAGCAGTACTTC. Translation gives CASSGDRSYEQYF.

This clone has just a few counts. The CDR3 DNA follows: TGTGCCAGCAGCTTAGAGCGGTTTAGCGACGAGCAGTACTTC. Residues: CASSLERFSDEQYF. The rearrangement links TRBV7-8 to TRBJ2-7; possible D gene TRBD2, 5 bases. The V end was cut by 1 base, the J end by 5 bases, with 12 bases between. Germline V gene sequence: CDR1 SGHVS, CDR2 FQNEAQ. CDR3 length equals 14 residues. The full variable domain, rest sourced from reference TRBV7-8 and TRBJ2-7, is GAGVSQSPRYKVAKRGQDVALRCDPISGHVSLFWYQQALGQGPEFLTYFQNEAQLDKSGLPSDRFFAERPEGSVSTLKIQRTQQEDSAVYLCASSLERFSDEQYFGPGTRLTVT.

The V call is TRBV19, the J call TRBJ2-3, with unresolved D. This CDR3 region has 13 residues. Trimming stripped 4 bases from V and 2 bases from J, with 7 bases between. CDR1 and CDR2 from the germline V gene are LNHDA and SQIVND (reference sequence). CDR3 DNA sequence: TGTGCCAGTAGTAATAGTCCCACAGATACGCAGTATTTT. This sequence encodes CASSNSPTDTQYF.

The V call is TRBV7-6, the J call TRBJ1-1; D unclear. The V gene lost 0 bases and the J gene lost 2 bases, with 10 bases spanning the gap. Germline V gene data show CDR1 as SGHVS and CDR2 as FNYEAQ. The CDR3 is 15 amino acids. CDR3 region: CASSLAPEGNTEAFF. In nucleotides, the CDR3 is TGTGCCAGCAGCTTAGCACCGGAGGGTAACACTGAAGCTTTCTTT.

The chain employs TRBV25-1 and TRBJ2-7; 11 positions match TRBD1. The ends lost 6 bases at V and 4 bases at J; junction bases unmatched: 5. The germline V gene has CDR1 MGHDK and CDR2 SYGVNS. The CDR3 is 14 amino acids. CDR3 nucleotides: TGTGCCAGCAGCGCCGGGACAGGGGGGTACGAGCAGTACTTC. Translating it yields CASSAGTGGYEQYF.

The chain combines TRBV27 with TRBJ1-4, with D unresolved. The germline V and J ends were trimmed by 8 bases and 3 bases, with 13 bases remaining between them. CDR1 is MNHEY, CDR2 SMNVEV, per germline (reference sequence). This CDR3 has 14 residues. The CDR3 loop is CASALSAPNEKLFF. The CDR3 DNA reads TGTGCCAGCGCACTAAGTGCCCCTAATGAAAAACTGTTTTTT.

This clone has a single count. The CDR3 bases are TGTGCCAGCAGCGGAAGCGGGAGTTGGGGGGAAGACGCTGAAGCTTTCTTT. Translating it yields CASSGSGSWGEDAEAFF. V gene TRBV9 combines with J gene TRBJ1-1, with D perhaps TRBD1 (5 bases). Germline V gives CDR1 SGDLS, CDR2 YYNGEE. The CDR3 loop spans 17 amino acids. V was trimmed by 3 bases and J by 6 bases, leaving 24 bases between them.

J is TRBJ1-1 and V is TRBV7-9; 7 nucleotides line up with TRBD1. Germline trimming cut 4 bases from V and 7 bases from J; bases unmatched to any gene: 3. CDR3 length equals 12 residues. Germline V CDR1 and CDR2: SEHNR, FQNEAQ (reference sequence). The CDR3 loop reads CASSSGTVEAFF. The CDR3 bases are TGTGCCAGCAGCTCCGGGACAGTTGAAGCTTTCTTT. The full variable domain, rest sourced from reference TRBV7-9 and TRBJ1-1, is DTGVSQNPRHKITKRGQNVTFRCDPISEHNRLYWYRQTLGQGPEFLTYFQNEAQLEKSRLLSDRFSAERPKGSFSTLEIQRTEQGDSAMYLCASSSGTVEAFFGQGTRLTVV.

The DNA of the CDR3 is TGCGCCAGCAGCTCGACAGACGACTACGAGCAGTACTTC. This gives the protein CASSSTDDYEQYF. The rearrangement uses TRBV5-1 and TRBJ2-7; possible D gene TRBD1, 5 bases. Trimming removed 3 bases from V and 3 bases from J, with 10 bases in between. Germline V gives CDR1 SGHRS, CDR2 YFSETQ. The CDR3 extends over 13 amino acids.

The chain couples TRBV7-2 to TRBJ1-2, with D possibly matching TRBD1 (5 bases). V lost 5 bases to trimming and J lost 5 bases, with 15 bases between them. The length of the CDR3 is 14 residues. CDR1 is SGHTA, CDR2 FQGNSA, per germline. CDR3 protein: CASSEVGGGYGYTF. In DNA form, the CDR3 reads TGTGCCAGCAGCGAAGTGGGGGGAGGGTATGGCTACACCTTC.

This chain links TRBV4-1 with TRBJ1-2; D is unresolved. CDR3 size: 15 residues. V was cut by 0 bases and J by 3 bases, with 11 bases left in between. Germline-derived CDR1 and CDR2 are MGHRA and YSYEKL. CDR3 nucleotides: TGCGCCAGCAGCCAAGATGTCGGGTCGTACTATGGCTACACCTTC. Protein: CASSQDVGSYYGYTF.

The J gene is TRBJ1-2, the V gene TRBV19, with D possibly TRBD1 on 6 matching bases. V lost 0 bases, J lost 5 bases, and 16 bases lay in between. The germline V gene has CDR1 LNHDA and CDR2 SQIVND (reference sequence). The CDR3 runs 16 residues. This chain's CDR3 is CASSIDASGGPYGYTF. The CDR3 bases are TGTGCCAGTAGTATAGATGCGAGCGGGGGCCCTTATGGCTACACCTTC. Drawing the rest from reference TRBV19 and TRBJ1-2, the complete variable domain is DGGITQSPKYLFRKEGQNVTLSCEQNLNHDAMYWYRQDPGQGLRLIYYSQIVNDFQKGDIAEGYSVSREKKESFPLTVTSAQKNPTAFYLCASSIDASGGPYGYTFGSGTRLTVV.

Of note for this clone: This sample includes further DNA sequences coding for the same CDR3. This sequence joins TRBV30 and TRBJ2-6; the D gene is possibly TRBD2 (6 bases). Germline V gene data show CDR1 as GTSNPN and CDR2 as SVGIG (reference sequence). V lost 1 base to trimming and J lost 2 bases, with 24 bases between them. The CDR3 extends over 20 amino acids. The CDR3 DNA reads TGTGCCTGGAGTGGAGGGTACTTGGAGGGAGTTGGAACTGGGGCCAACGTCCTGACTTTC. Encoded protein: CAWSGGYLEGVGTGANVLTF.

The rearrangement joins TRBV7-3 to TRBJ1-1; a weak D match, TRBD1 (6 bases). The CDR3 loop spans 13 amino acids. V was trimmed by 6 bases and J by 4 bases, leaving 12 bases between them. The germline V gene has CDR1 SGHTA and CDR2 FQGTGA. The chain's CDR3 is CASSLDSSTEAFF. The CDR3 nucleotides are TGTGCCAGCAGTTTGGACAGTAGCACTGAAGCTTTCTTT.

The V and J genes are TRBV27 and TRBJ2-7, with 9 bases identical to TRBD2. CDR1 is MNHEY, CDR2 SMNVEV, per germline (reference sequence). This CDR3 contains 15 residues. Losses at the gene ends were 2 bases for V and 4 bases for J; bases not matched to a gene: 6. CDR3: CASSLRGTSSYEQYF. CDR3 nucleotide sequence: TGTGCCAGCAGTTTACGTGGGACTAGCAGTTACGAGCAGTACTTC.